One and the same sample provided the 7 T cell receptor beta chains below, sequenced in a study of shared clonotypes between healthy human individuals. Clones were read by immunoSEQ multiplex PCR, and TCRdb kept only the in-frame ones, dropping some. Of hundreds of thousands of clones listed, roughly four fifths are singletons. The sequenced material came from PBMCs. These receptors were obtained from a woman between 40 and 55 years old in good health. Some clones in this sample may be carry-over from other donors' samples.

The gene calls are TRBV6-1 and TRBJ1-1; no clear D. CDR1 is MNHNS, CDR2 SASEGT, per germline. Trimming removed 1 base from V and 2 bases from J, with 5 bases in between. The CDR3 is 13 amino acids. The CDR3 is CASSEGGNTEAFF. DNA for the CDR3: TGTGCCAGCAGTGAAGGGGGTAACACTGAAGCTTTCTTT.

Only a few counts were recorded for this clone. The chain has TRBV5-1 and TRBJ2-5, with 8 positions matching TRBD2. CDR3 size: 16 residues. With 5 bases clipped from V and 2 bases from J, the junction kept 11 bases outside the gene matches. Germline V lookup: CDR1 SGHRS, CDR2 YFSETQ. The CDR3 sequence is CASRLEGSGGQETQYF. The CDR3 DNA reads TGCGCCAGCAGGCTCGAGGGGAGCGGGGGACAAGAGACCCAGTACTTC. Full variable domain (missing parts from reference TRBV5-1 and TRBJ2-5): KAGVTQTPRYLIKTRGQQVTLSCSPISGHRSVSWYQQTPGQGLQFLFEYFSETQRNKGNFPGRFSGRQFSNSRSEMNVSTLELGDSALYLCASRLEGSGGQETQYFGPGTRLLVL.

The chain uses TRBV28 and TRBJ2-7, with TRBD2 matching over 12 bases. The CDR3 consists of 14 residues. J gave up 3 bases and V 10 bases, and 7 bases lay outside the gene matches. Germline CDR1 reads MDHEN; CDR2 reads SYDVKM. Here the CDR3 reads CATSTSGRSYEQYF. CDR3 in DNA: TGTGCCACCTCCACTAGCGGGAGGAGCTACGAGCAGTACTTC.

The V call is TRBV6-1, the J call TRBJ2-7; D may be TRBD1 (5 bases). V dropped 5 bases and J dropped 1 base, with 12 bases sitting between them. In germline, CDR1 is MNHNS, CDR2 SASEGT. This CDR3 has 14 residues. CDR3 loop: CASSLAGFSYEQYF. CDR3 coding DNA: TGTGCCAGCAGTTTGGCAGGGTTTTCCTACGAGCAGTACTTC.

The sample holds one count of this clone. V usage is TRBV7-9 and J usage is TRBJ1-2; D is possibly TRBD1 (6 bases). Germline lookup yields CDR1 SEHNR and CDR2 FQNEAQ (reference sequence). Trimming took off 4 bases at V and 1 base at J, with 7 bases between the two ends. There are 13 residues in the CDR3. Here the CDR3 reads CASSSGDNYGYTF. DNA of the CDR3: TGTGCCAGCAGCTCAGGGGATAACTATGGCTACACCTTC. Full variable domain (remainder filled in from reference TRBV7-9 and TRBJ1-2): DTGVSQNPRHKITKRGQNVTFRCDPISEHNRLYWYRQTLGQGPEFLTYFQNEAQLEKSRLLSDRFSAERPKGSFSTLEIQRTEQGDSAMYLCASSSGDNYGYTFGSGTRLTVV.

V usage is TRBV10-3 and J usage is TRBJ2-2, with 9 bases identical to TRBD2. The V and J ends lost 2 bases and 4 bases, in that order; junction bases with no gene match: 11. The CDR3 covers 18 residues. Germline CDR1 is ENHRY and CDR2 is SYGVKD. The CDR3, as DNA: TGTGCCATCAGTGAGACTGAGCCGGGACTAGCTGGCACCGGGGAGCTGTTTTTT. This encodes CAISETEPGLAGTGELFF.

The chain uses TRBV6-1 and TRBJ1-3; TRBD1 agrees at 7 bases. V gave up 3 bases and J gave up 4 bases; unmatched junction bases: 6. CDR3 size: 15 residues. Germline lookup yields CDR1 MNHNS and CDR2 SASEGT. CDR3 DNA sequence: TGTGCCAGCAGTGATCGGGGGACAGTAGGAAACACCATATATTTT. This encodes CASSDRGTVGNTIYF.